These T cell receptor beta chains were read from a single sample in a study of T-cell memory formation after mild COVID-19. TCRdb re-called the 5' RACE reads through MiXCR, storing one row per CDR3 protein. The table lists about 450,000 distinct CDR3 sequences, 20% to 30% of them singletons. The sequencing sample was made of PBMCs or a T cell subset sorted from them (not recorded which). The receptors shown here come from an adult woman who had mild COVID-19 (a few samples of this study predate the infection). Cell type and time point are not known. Both conserved end residues are part of each CDR3. The order of the fields is CDR3 DNA, CDR3 protein, J gene, clone size, D gene, V gene. D genes are given only for firm matches. A row's size may be missing; if present it is once, few, many or a size class.

CDR3nt: TGTGCCAGCAGCGACCCGTCCCGCGCCTACAATGAGCAGTTCTTC
CDR3aa: CASSDPSRAYNEQFF
j_gene: TRBJ2-1
abundance: few
d_gene: -
v_gene: TRBV7-9

CDR3nt: TGTGCCAGCTCACCCCCCGGGACAGTGGTATACGAGCAGTACTTC
CDR3aa: CASSPPGTVVYEQYF
j_gene: TRBJ2-7
abundance: -
d_gene: TRBD1
v_gene: TRBV18

CDR3nt: TGTGCCAGCAGTATTCCCCCGGGACAGGGTAGTGTTGAGCAGTTCTTC
CDR3aa: CASSIPPGQGSVEQFF
j_gene: TRBJ2-1
abundance: -
d_gene: TRBD1
v_gene: TRBV12-3/TRBV12-4

CDR3nt: TGTGCCAGCAGCCAAGCCCGGGTTACGAACACCGGGGAGCTGTTTTTT
CDR3aa: CASSQARVTNTGELFF
j_gene: TRBJ2-2
abundance: -
d_gene: -
v_gene: TRBV7-8

CDR3nt: TGTGCCAGCAGTTTCCACCCTCGGCCCCAGCATTTT
CDR3aa: CASSFHPRPQHF
j_gene: TRBJ1-5
abundance: -
d_gene: -
v_gene: TRBV12-3/TRBV12-4

CDR3nt: TGTGCCAGCAGTTTGGGCTCGGGACGTCAGCCCCAGCATTTT
CDR3aa: CASSLGSGRQPQHF
j_gene: TRBJ1-5
abundance: -
d_gene: -
v_gene: TRBV12-3/TRBV12-4

CDR3nt: TGCGCCAGCAGCTTGGGAGACAGGCAAGAGACCCAGTACTTC
CDR3aa: CASSLGDRQETQYF
j_gene: TRBJ2-5
abundance: -
d_gene: -
v_gene: TRBV5-1

CDR3nt: TGTGCCACCAGCAGTAGAGGCGGGGGGGCATATCCAGATACGCAGTATTTT
CDR3aa: CATSSRGGGAYPDTQYF
j_gene: TRBJ2-3
abundance: -
d_gene: TRBD2
v_gene: TRBV15

CDR3nt: TGTGCCAGCAGCTTACGACAGATTTATTACGAGCAGTACTTC
CDR3aa: CASSLRQIYYEQYF
j_gene: TRBJ2-7
abundance: few
d_gene: -
v_gene: TRBV7-2

CDR3nt: TGCGCCAGCAGCTCCACCGGGACAGGGTCCTACGAGCAGTACTTC
CDR3aa: CASSSTGTGSYEQYF
j_gene: TRBJ2-7
abundance: many
d_gene: TRBD1
v_gene: TRBV5-1

CDR3nt: TGCAGTGCTAGAGATTCCCGGGGCTCCTACAATGAGCAGTTCTTC
CDR3aa: CSARDSRGSYNEQFF
j_gene: TRBJ2-1
abundance: few
d_gene: -
v_gene: TRBV20-1

CDR3nt: TGCGCCAGCAGCTTGGCTGGGAAGGACGGATCTCACGAGCAGTACTTC
CDR3aa: CASSLAGKDGSHEQYF
j_gene: TRBJ2-7
abundance: few
d_gene: -
v_gene: TRBV5-1

CDR3nt: TGCGCCAGCAGCTTCCTACAGACTAACACTGAAGCTTTCTTT
CDR3aa: CASSFLQTNTEAFF
j_gene: TRBJ1-1
abundance: few
d_gene: -
v_gene: TRBV5-1

CDR3nt: TGTGCCAGCTCACCTTCCGGACAATACGAGCAGTACTTC
CDR3aa: CASSPSGQYEQYF
j_gene: TRBJ2-7
abundance: few
d_gene: -
v_gene: TRBV18

CDR3nt: TGTGCCACCAGTGATGGTTGGGAAGCTGGGGCCAACGTCCTGACTTTC
CDR3aa: CATSDGWEAGANVLTF
j_gene: TRBJ2-6
abundance: -
d_gene: -
v_gene: TRBV24-1

CDR3nt: TGTGCCAGCAGTTCGGGACAGGGGGTTATACGGACTGAAGCTTTCTTT
CDR3aa: CASSSGQGVIRTEAFF
j_gene: TRBJ1-1
abundance: -
d_gene: TRBD1
v_gene: TRBV12-3/TRBV12-4

CDR3nt: TGCGCCAGCAGCTGGTCTCAGGGACGGTCGGACGAGCAGTACTTC
CDR3aa: CASSWSQGRSDEQYF
j_gene: TRBJ2-7
abundance: -
d_gene: -
v_gene: TRBV5-1

CDR3nt: TGCGCCAGCAGCTCCCAGACAGATACCTACGAGCAGTACTTC
CDR3aa: CASSSQTDTYEQYF
j_gene: TRBJ2-7
abundance: -
d_gene: -
v_gene: TRBV5-1

CDR3nt: TGTGCCAGCAGCCCGTCTCAAGGCCCGTACAATGAGCAGTTCTTC
CDR3aa: CASSPSQGPYNEQFF
j_gene: TRBJ2-1
abundance: few
d_gene: -
v_gene: TRBV7-8

CDR3nt: TGTGCCAGCAGCGGGGGTAGCGGGAGACTGGAGACCCAGTACTTC
CDR3aa: CASSGGSGRLETQYF
j_gene: TRBJ2-5
abundance: -
d_gene: TRBD2
v_gene: TRBV2

CDR3nt: TGTGCCAGCAGCGGGGGGGAAGGCGTCCCCCAGTACTTC
CDR3aa: CASSGGEGVPQYF
j_gene: TRBJ2-5
abundance: few
d_gene: TRBD2
v_gene: TRBV5-4

CDR3nt: TGTGCCAGCAGCCAAGCCAGGAACACTGAAGCTTTCTTT
CDR3aa: CASSQARNTEAFF
j_gene: TRBJ1-1
abundance: few
d_gene: -
v_gene: TRBV3-1

CDR3nt: TGCGCCAGCAGCTTGGGGACGGCCAAAGAGCAGTACTTC
CDR3aa: CASSLGTAKEQYF
j_gene: TRBJ2-7
abundance: -
d_gene: -
v_gene: TRBV5-1

CDR3nt: TGTGCCAGCAGCTTAGTGGCTAGCGGATTCTACGAGCAGTACTTC
CDR3aa: CASSLVASGFYEQYF
j_gene: TRBJ2-7
abundance: many
d_gene: TRBD2
v_gene: TRBV7-6

CDR3nt: TGCGCCAGCAGCCAAGTTACAGGGGCGGCCGGGGAGCTGTTTTTT
CDR3aa: CASSQVTGAAGELFF
j_gene: TRBJ2-2
abundance: -
d_gene: TRBD1
v_gene: TRBV4-1

CDR3nt: TGCGCCAGCAGCTTAGGGCAGTCCGTCACTGAAGCTTTCTTT
CDR3aa: CASSLGQSVTEAFF
j_gene: TRBJ1-1
abundance: -
d_gene: -
v_gene: TRBV5-1

CDR3nt: TGTGCCAGCAGTTTAAGACTAGCGGTCACAGATACGCAGTATTTT
CDR3aa: CASSLRLAVTDTQYF
j_gene: TRBJ2-3
abundance: -
d_gene: TRBD2
v_gene: TRBV12-3/TRBV12-4